The clone carrying this TCR beta chain was seen only a few times. Its cognate antigen is unknown. This CDR3 contains 13 residues. V gave up 3 bases and J gave up 4 bases, with 10 bases separating them. Germline V gene data show CDR1 as SGDLS and CDR2 as YYNGEE. This sample was included in a study of early T cells in non-severe SARS-CoV-2 infection. Looking at the study overall: Sequencing was performed on bulk RNA from unsorted whole blood, leaving chains unpaired.

cDNA molecules, individually, were tagged with unique molecular identifiers. TCRdb used MiXCR to reprocess the 5' RACE reads, holding one entry per CDR3 protein. The sample consists of around 80,000 distinct CDR3 sequences, approximately 13% of them appearing once. Overall study results and limits: Using VDJdb, the matching emphasized anti-spike CD8 responses while missing private and CD4 specificities.

Sequenced: whole blood. V gene TRBV9 combines with J gene TRBJ1-1, with unresolved D. The source is an adult who was a healthcare worker with PCR-confirmed SARS-CoV-2 infection or an uninfected control (not recorded which). The CDR3 loop reads CASSEGDPTEAFF. The CDR3, as DNA: TGTGCCAGCAGCGAAGGAGACCCCACTGAAGCTTTCTTT.